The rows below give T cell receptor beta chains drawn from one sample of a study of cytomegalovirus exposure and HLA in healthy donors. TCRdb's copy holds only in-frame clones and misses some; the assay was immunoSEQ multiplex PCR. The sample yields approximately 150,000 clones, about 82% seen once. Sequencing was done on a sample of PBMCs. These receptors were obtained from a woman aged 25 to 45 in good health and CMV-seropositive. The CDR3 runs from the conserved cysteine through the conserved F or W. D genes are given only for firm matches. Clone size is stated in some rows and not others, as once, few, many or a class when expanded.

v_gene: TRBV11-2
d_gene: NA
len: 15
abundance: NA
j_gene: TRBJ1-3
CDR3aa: CASSSKGGAGNTIYF
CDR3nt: TGTGCCAGCAGCTCCAAGGGAGGGGCCGGAAACACCATATATTTT

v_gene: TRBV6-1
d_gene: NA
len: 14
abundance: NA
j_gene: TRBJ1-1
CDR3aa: CASDPNLGGTEAFF
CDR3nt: TGTGCCAGCGACCCGAATCTCGGAGGCACTGAAGCTTTCTTT

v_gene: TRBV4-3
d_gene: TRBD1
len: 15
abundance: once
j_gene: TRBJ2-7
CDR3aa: CASSQGTGSFYEQYF
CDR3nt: TGCGCCAGCAGCCAAGGGACAGGGTCTTTCTACGAGCAGTACTTC

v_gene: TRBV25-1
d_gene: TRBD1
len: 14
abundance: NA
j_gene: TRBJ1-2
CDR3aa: CASMGQVQGHGYTF
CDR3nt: TGTGCCAGCATGGGACAGGTCCAGGGGCATGGCTACACCTTC

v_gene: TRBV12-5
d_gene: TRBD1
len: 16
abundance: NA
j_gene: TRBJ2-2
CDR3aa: CASGSPPGQGSGELFF
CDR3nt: TGTGCTAGTGGTTCCCCTCCGGGACAGGGGTCCGGGGAGCTGTTTTTT

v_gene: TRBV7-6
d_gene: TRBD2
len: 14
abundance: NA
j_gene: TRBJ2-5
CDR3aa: CASSGSGGQETQYF
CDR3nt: TGTGCCAGCAGCGGTAGCGGGGGCCAAGAGACCCAGTACTTC

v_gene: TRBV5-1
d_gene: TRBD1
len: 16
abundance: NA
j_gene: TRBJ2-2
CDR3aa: CASSLERQGLAGELFF
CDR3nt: TGCGCCAGCAGCTTGGAAAGACAGGGGTTGGCCGGGGAGCTGTTTTTT

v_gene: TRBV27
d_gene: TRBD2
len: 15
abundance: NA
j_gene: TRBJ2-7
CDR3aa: CASSLHSGGTYEQYF
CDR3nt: TGTGCCAGCAGTCTCCATAGCGGGGGGACTTACGAGCAGTACTTC

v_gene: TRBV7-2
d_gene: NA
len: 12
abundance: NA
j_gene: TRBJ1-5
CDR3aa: CASSPVNQPQHF
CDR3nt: TGTGCCAGCAGCCCAGTCAATCAGCCCCAGCATTTT

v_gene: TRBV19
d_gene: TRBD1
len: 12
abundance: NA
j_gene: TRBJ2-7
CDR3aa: CASLGQGREQYF
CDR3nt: TGTGCCAGCCTGGGACAGGGGCGCGAGCAGTACTTC

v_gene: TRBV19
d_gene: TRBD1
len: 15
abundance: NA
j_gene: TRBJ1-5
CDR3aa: CASSRGDSRNQPQHF
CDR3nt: TGTGCCAGTAGTCGAGGGGACAGTCGCAATCAGCCCCAGCATTTT

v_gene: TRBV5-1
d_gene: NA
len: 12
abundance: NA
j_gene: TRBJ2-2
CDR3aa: CASSPTGSQLFF
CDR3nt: TGCGCCAGCAGCCCCACAGGGTCGCAGCTGTTTTTT

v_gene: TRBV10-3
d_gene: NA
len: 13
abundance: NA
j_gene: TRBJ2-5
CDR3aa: CAISEGGDGTQYF
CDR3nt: TGTGCCATCAGTGAAGGGGGGGATGGGACCCAGTACTTC

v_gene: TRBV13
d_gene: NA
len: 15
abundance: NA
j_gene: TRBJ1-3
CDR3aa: CASSAGLLSGNTIYF
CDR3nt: TGTGCCAGCAGCGCGGGACTGCTCTCTGGAAACACCATATATTTT

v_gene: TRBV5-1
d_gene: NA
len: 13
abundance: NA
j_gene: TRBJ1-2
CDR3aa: CASSLGQQNGYTF
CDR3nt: TGCGCCAGCAGCTTAGGACAGCAGAATGGCTACACCTTC

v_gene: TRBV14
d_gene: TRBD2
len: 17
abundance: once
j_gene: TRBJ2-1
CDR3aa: CASSQVTSGFYYNEQFF
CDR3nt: TGTGCCAGCAGCCAAGTCACTAGCGGGTTTTACTACAATGAGCAGTTCTTC